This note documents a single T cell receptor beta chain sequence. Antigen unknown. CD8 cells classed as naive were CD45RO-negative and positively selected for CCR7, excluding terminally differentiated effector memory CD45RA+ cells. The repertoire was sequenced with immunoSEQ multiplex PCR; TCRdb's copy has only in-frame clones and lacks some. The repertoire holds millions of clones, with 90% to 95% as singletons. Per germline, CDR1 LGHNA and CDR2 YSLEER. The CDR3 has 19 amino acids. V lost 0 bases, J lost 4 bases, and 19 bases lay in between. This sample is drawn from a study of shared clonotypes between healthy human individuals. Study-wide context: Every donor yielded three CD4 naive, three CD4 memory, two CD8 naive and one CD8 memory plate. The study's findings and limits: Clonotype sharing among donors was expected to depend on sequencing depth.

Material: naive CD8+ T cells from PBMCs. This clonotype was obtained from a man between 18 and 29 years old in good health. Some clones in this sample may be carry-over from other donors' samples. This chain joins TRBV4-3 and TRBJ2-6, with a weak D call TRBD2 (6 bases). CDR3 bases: TGCGCCAGCAGCCAAGATAGAGGACTACCCGCTGGAGGGGCCAACGTCCTGACTTTC. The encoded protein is CASSQDRGLPAGGANVLTF.